This TCR beta chain comes out of a study of blood T cell repertoires in COVID-19. Sequencing used immunoSEQ multiplex PCR; TCRdb keeps in-frame clones, though not all of them. The sample consists of approximately 46,000 clones, 86% of them appearing once. Germline V lookup: CDR1 MNHEY, CDR2 SVGAGI. This CDR3 spans 13 amino acids. V was trimmed by 7 bases and J by 3 bases, leaving 12 bases between them. This receptor was identified in a man in his 60s with active or convalescent COVID-19. V usage is TRBV6-5 and J usage is TRBJ1-1; TRBD1 might be the D (5 bases). Sequenced sample: peripheral blood. The DNA of the CDR3 is TGTGCCAGCAAGCCAGGGAGGCACACTGAAGCTTTCTTT. It codes for CASKPGRHTEAFF.